What follows are 18 T cell receptor beta chains derived from one specimen sequenced in a study of beta chain features in type 1 diabetes. Every bit of the isolated RNA underwent reverse transcription, so sequencing read expressed TCRB transcripts. The assay was immunoSEQ multiplex PCR, and TCRdb's table has in-frame clones only and misses some. The sample has 350,000 to 450,000 clones, around 14% seen once. The sequenced sample consisted of naive CD4+ T cells from blood. The receptor set was obtained from a man aged 30-40 years in good health.

The rearrangement uses TRBV7-8 and TRBJ2-2; tentative D call: TRBD2 (5 bases). The germline gives CDR1 SGHVS, CDR2 FQNEAQ. Trimming shortened V by 5 bases and J by 0 bases, and 7 bases separated the two germline ends. The CDR3 has 14 amino acids. The CDR3 sequence is CASSPLANTGELFF. The CDR3, as DNA: TGTGCCAGCAGCCCACTAGCGAACACCGGGGAGCTGTTTTTT.

This clone came up a few times. This chain uses TRBV13 with TRBJ1-3; D is ambiguous. Deletions cut 3 bases from V and 14 bases from J, with 11 bases between. The CDR3 has 11 amino acids. Germline CDR1 is PRHDT and CDR2 is FYEKMQ (reference sequence). DNA for the CDR3: TGTGCCAGCAGCTTGCCTGACCAGGTATATTTT. Translating it yields CASSLPDQVYF.

This chain connects TRBV15 to TRBJ2-1; D not certain. Deletions cut 0 bases from V and 6 bases from J, with 12 bases between. The CDR3 spans 15 residues. CDR1 is LNHNV and CDR2 is YYDKDF in the germline V gene (reference sequence). The CDR3 loop is CATSRDNSPSNEQFF. In nucleotides, the CDR3 is TGTGCCACCAGCAGAGATAACTCCCCATCCAATGAGCAGTTCTTC.

In its sample, this clone was seen a few times. V usage is TRBV13 and J usage is TRBJ2-3, with 8 bases that match TRBD1. J lost 3 bases, V lost 6 bases, and 8 bases had no gene match. Germline V gene sequence: CDR1 PRHDT, CDR2 FYEKMQ (reference sequence). This CDR3 contains 15 residues. The CDR3 loop reads CASSKQGVWTDTQYF. The CDR3 nucleotides are TGTGCCAGCAGTAAACAGGGGGTCTGGACAGATACGCAGTATTTT.

This clone was counted between two and nine times. J is TRBJ2-2 and V is TRBV18; no definite D call. CDR1 KGHSH and CDR2 LQKENI come from the germline V gene. The V end was cut by 3 bases, the J end by 1 base, with 6 bases between. The CDR3 sequence is 14 residues long. The CDR3 is CASSPAGNTGELFF. CDR3 nucleotides: TGTGCCAGCTCACCCGCCGGGAACACCGGGGAGCTGTTTTTT.

The chain carries TRBV12-5 and TRBJ2-3; weak D call: TRBD2 (5 bases). The CDR3 has 14 residues. Trimming removed 6 bases at V and 5 bases at J, with 15 bases between. Germline lookup yields CDR1 LGHNT and CDR2 FRNRAP. CDR3 in DNA: TGTGCTAGTGGAGGATATGCGGCGGGAGATACGCAGTATTTT. It is translated as CASGGYAAGDTQYF.

The rearrangement links TRBV4-1 to TRBJ2-5; 8 nucleotides agree with TRBD2. Germline CDR1 and CDR2: MGHRA and YSYEKL. With 1 base clipped from V and 1 base from J, the junction kept 2 bases outside the gene matches. This CDR3 contains 15 residues. The DNA for the CDR3 is TGCGCCAGCAGCCAAGGACTAGCGAGCCAAGAGACCCAGTACTTC. It specifies CASSQGLASQETQYF.

This clone was counted only a few times. The J gene is TRBJ1-2, the V gene TRBV4-3; a weak D match, TRBD1 (6 bases). The germline CDR1 and CDR2 sequences are LGHNA and YSLEER. The CDR3 is 14 amino acids. V lost 4 bases, J lost 2 bases, and 11 bases lay in between. In nucleotides, the CDR3 is TGCGCCAGCAGCCCTCAGGGGATCAACTATGGCTACACCTTC. It yields the protein CASSPQGINYGYTF.

In this sample, this clone turned up a few times. The chain couples TRBV7-2 to TRBJ2-3; no definite D call. The CDR3 runs to 14 residues. CDR1 SGHTA and CDR2 FQGNSA come from the germline V gene. Trimming left V 5 bases short and J 7 bases short, with 16 bases between. This chain's CDR3 is CASSPAFTTHTQYF. The CDR3 DNA is TGTGCCAGCAGCCCAGCCTTTACGACACATACGCAGTATTTT. The full variable domain, rest sourced from reference TRBV7-2 and TRBJ2-3, is GAGVSQSPSNKVTEKGKDVELRCDPISGHTALYWYRQSLGQGLEFLIYFQGNSAPDKSGLPSDRFSAERTGGSVSTLTIQRTQQEDSAVYLCASSPAFTTHTQYFGPGTRLTVL.

The gene calls are TRBV5-4 and TRBJ2-7; either TRBD1 or TRBD2 may fit D (5 bases each). The germline CDR1 and CDR2 sequences are SGHNT and YYREEE (reference sequence). The CDR3 spans 19 residues. Deletions cut 4 bases from V and 2 bases from J, with 28 bases between. CDR3 protein: CASSHGPARGTAGPYEQYV. CDR3 coding DNA: TGTGCCAGCAGCCATGGGCCAGCCAGAGGGACGGCCGGCCCCTACGAGCAGTACGTC.

This clone was found a few times. The chain employs TRBV4-2 and TRBJ2-5; no definite D call. CDR3 length: 15 amino acids. Germline CDR1 and CDR2: LGHNA and YNFKEQ. V was cut by 1 base and J by 1 base, with 10 bases left in between. The CDR3 DNA is TGTGCCAGCAGCCAAGGAGCCCGGGCCCAAGAGACCCAGTACTTC. It yields the protein CASSQGARAQETQYF.

This chain connects TRBV6-5 to TRBJ2-5; TRBD2 agrees at 12 bases. CDR1 and CDR2 (germline): MNHEY, SVGAGI. V was pared by 5 bases and J by 6 bases, with 7 bases of the junction left unmatched. The CDR3 has 15 residues. CDR3 DNA sequence: TGTGCCAGCAGTCAGACTAGCGGGGGAGAAAAGACCCAGTACTTC. Translating it yields CASSQTSGGEKTQYF.

The CDR3 DNA reads TGCGCCAGCAGCTTTGTGCGTAGCGCCACCTCCTACGAGCAGTACGTC. This sequence encodes CASSFVRSATSYEQYV. V and J are TRBV5-1 and TRBJ2-7; maybe TRBD2 (5 bases). V was cut by 2 bases and J by 0 bases, with 15 bases left in between. CDR3 length: 16 residues. Germline V gives CDR1 SGHRS, CDR2 YFSETQ.

J is TRBJ1-2 and V is TRBV30; unclear D gene. The CDR3 has 14 amino acids. Germline values: CDR1 GTSNPN, CDR2 SVGIG (reference sequence). Trimming removed 0 bases at V and 6 bases at J, with 14 bases between. CDR3 protein: CAWSVSQLQNGYTF. CDR3 sequence (DNA): TGTGCCTGGAGTGTATCACAGCTGCAGAATGGCTACACCTTC. Full variable domain (outside the CDR3, taken from reference TRBV30 and TRBJ1-2): SQTIHQWPATLVQPVGSPLSLECTVEGTSNPNLYWYRQAAGRGLQLLFYSVGIGQISSEVPQNLSASRPQDRQFILSSKKLLLSDSGFYLCAWSVSQLQNGYTFGSGTRLTVV.

The table lists this clone with a few counts. V is TRBV15 and J is TRBJ2-3, with 7 bases fitting TRBD1. This CDR3 region has 14 residues. Germline V gene data show CDR1 as LNHNV and CDR2 as YYDKDF (reference sequence). The junction had 5 bases not matched to a gene; V was cut back by 8 bases and J by 0 bases. In DNA form, the CDR3 reads TGTGCCACCCGGACAGGAGCCAGCACAGATACGCAGTATTTT. Translated, it gives CATRTGASTDTQYF. The full variable domain, its missing parts supplied by reference TRBV15 and TRBJ2-3, is DAMVIQNPRYQVTQFGKPVTLSCSQTLNHNVMYWYQQKSSQAPKLLFHYYDKDFNNEADTPDNFQSRRPNTSFCFLDIRSPGLGDTAMYLCATRTGASTDTQYFGPGTRLTVL.

The chain uses TRBV6-1 and TRBJ1-2, with D uncertain. CDR1 MNHNS and CDR2 SASEGT come from the germline V gene. CDR3 length equals 13 residues. V gave up 2 bases and J gave up 8 bases, with 12 bases separating them. The CDR3 is CASSELDLRGYTF. The CDR3 nucleotides read TGTGCCAGCAGTGAACTGGATCTGCGCGGCTACACCTTC.

This chain joins TRBV12-5 and TRBJ1-6; D is possibly TRBD1 (6 bases). The CDR3 totals 14 residues. V was trimmed by 3 bases and J by 6 bases, leaving 9 bases between them. CDR1 and CDR2 from the germline V gene are LGHNT and FRNRAP. The CDR3 DNA is TGTGCTAGTGGTTTTACAGGGTTTAATTCACCCCTCCACTTT. Amino acid sequence: CASGFTGFNSPLHF.

This clone was observed a handful of times. V is TRBV28 and J is TRBJ2-7; D unresolved. The V end was cut by 4 bases, the J end by 0 bases, with 7 bases between. CDR1 and CDR2 (germline): MDHEN, SYDVKM. This CDR3 is 13 amino acids long. The CDR3 DNA sequence: TGTGCCAGCAGTTCCCCGAGCTCCTACGAGCAGTACGTC. Translating it yields CASSSPSSYEQYV.